Shown below are 29 T cell receptor beta chains from a single sample sequenced in a study of cytomegalovirus exposure and HLA in healthy donors. Both 60 Vbeta primers and 13 Jbeta primers went into the PCR. The repertoire was sequenced with immunoSEQ multiplex PCR; TCRdb's copy has only in-frame clones and lacks some. The profile covers more than 100,000 clones, with less than 80% appearing a single time and 1.5% to 2% taken by the ten largest. The sample consisted of PBMCs. The receptors shown here come from a female donor in good health and CMV-seropositive.

This clone was counted between two and nine times. Different DNA sequences within this sample yield the same CDR3. The V gene is TRBV4-1, the J gene TRBJ1-5, with a possible D match to TRBD1 (6 bases). Germline CDR1 is MGHRA and CDR2 is YSYEKL. V dropped 2 bases and J dropped 0 bases, with 11 bases sitting between them. CDR3 length: 16 residues. CDR3 nucleotide sequence: TGCGCCAGCAGCCAAACGGACAGATCTAGCAATCAGCCCCAGCATTTT. As protein: CASSQTDRSSNQPQHF.

CDR3 loop: CASSALDTYYEQYF. In nucleotides, the CDR3 is TGTGCCAGCAGCGCCCTCGACACGTATTACGAGCAGTACTTC. The chain couples TRBV11-3 to TRBJ2-7; D unresolved. Trimming pared 5 bases from V and 4 bases from J, leaving 15 bases between. Germline CDR1 is SGHNT and CDR2 is YENEEA. The CDR3 runs to 14 residues. Drawing the rest from reference TRBV11-3 and TRBJ2-7, the complete variable domain is EAGVVQSPRYKIIEKKQPVAFWCNPISGHNTLYWYLQNLGQGPELLIRYENEEAVDDSQLPKDRFSAERLKGVDSTLKIQPAELGDSAVYLCASSALDTYYEQYFGPGTRLTVT.

This chain connects TRBV27 to TRBJ1-1; 9 bases fit TRBD1. Trimming cost V 4 bases and J 0 bases; bases outside gene matches: 15. The CDR3 is 19 amino acids. Per germline, CDR1 MNHEY and CDR2 SMNVEV (reference sequence). DNA for the CDR3: TGTGCCAGCAGTTCACCCCCCGGGACAGGGTTTAGCATGAACACTGAAGCTTTCTTT. Its protein is CASSSPPGTGFSMNTEAFF.

The chain couples TRBV4-1 to TRBJ1-5; no definite D call. CDR3 length: 16 residues. CDR1 MGHRA and CDR2 YSYEKL come from the germline V gene. V was trimmed by 2 bases and J by 6 bases, leaving 17 bases between them. CDR3 amino acids: CASSQSEASVGQPQHF. For the CDR3, the DNA is TGCGCCAGCAGCCAAAGTGAGGCTTCGGTTGGTCAGCCCCAGCATTTT.

V is TRBV5-4 and J is TRBJ1-1; a possible D gene is TRBD1 (5 bases). The CDR3 is 14 amino acids. V dropped 2 bases and J dropped 2 bases, with 10 bases sitting between them. Looked up from germline, CDR1 is SGHNT and CDR2 is YYREEE (reference sequence). CDR3 bases: TGTGCCAGCAGCTTTGGAGACAGAAACACTGAAGCTTTCTTT. Its protein product is CASSFGDRNTEAFF.

The sample holds a few counts of this clone. The rearrangement uses TRBV28 and TRBJ2-6; D unclear. Trimming removed 3 bases from V and 0 bases from J, with 3 bases in between. Germline values: CDR1 MDHEN, CDR2 SYDVKM. The CDR3 covers 14 residues. The CDR3 sequence is CASSFLSGANVLTF. The CDR3 DNA is TGTGCCAGCAGTTTCCTCTCTGGGGCCAACGTCCTGACTTTC. Together with reference TRBV28 and TRBJ2-6, the CDR3 gives the full variable domain: DVKVTQSSRYLVKRTGEKVFLECVQDMDHENMFWYRQDPGLGLRLIYFSYDVKMKEKGDIPEGYSVSREKKERFSLILESASTNQTSMYLCASSFLSGANVLTFGAGSRLTVL.

The chain couples TRBV6-5 to TRBJ1-2; no definite D call. Trimming took 7 bases from V and 1 from J, leaving 10 bases between them. CDR3 length equals 13 residues. CDR1 MNHEY and CDR2 SVGAGI come from the germline V gene. In DNA, the CDR3 is TGTGCCAGCAAACGGACTGATAACTATGGCTACACCTTC. It yields the protein CASKRTDNYGYTF.

This clone was observed once. The V gene is TRBV10-3, the J gene TRBJ1-6, with TRBD1 matching 10 bases. The trim removed 3 bases at V and 9 bases at J, leaving 5 bases unmatched. The CDR3 runs 15 residues. The V gene's germline CDR1 is ENHRY and CDR2 SYGVKD. The CDR3: CAISDRDRGSSPLHF. DNA of the CDR3: TGTGCCATCAGTGACCGGGACAGGGGTAGTTCACCCCTCCACTTT.

This chain connects TRBV29-1 to TRBJ2-2; no definite D call. Trimming pared 7 bases from V and 3 bases from J, leaving 9 bases between. Per germline, CDR1 SQVTM and CDR2 ANQGSEA. The CDR3 has 12 residues. Here the CDR3 DNA reads TGCAGCGGCGACGGAGACACCGGGGAGCTGTTTTTT. This codes for CSGDGDTGELFF.

The J gene is TRBJ1-1, the V gene TRBV5-5; D is ambiguous. V was pared by 0 bases and J by 1 base, with 10 bases between. The germline V gene encodes CDR1 SGHKS and CDR2 YYEKEE (reference sequence). The CDR3 totals 15 residues. CDR3 sequence reads: CASSLAPSWNTEAFF. CDR3 nucleotide sequence: TGTGCCAGCAGCTTGGCCCCATCATGGAACACTGAAGCTTTCTTT.

The gene calls are TRBV7-9 and TRBJ2-5; D perhaps matches TRBD2 (5 bases). Germline loops: CDR1 SEHNR, CDR2 FQNEAQ (reference sequence). V dropped 8 bases and J dropped 4 bases, with 14 bases sitting between them. The CDR3 extends over 13 amino acids. This CDR3 is CASSTAGSETQYF. The CDR3 nucleotides are TGTGCCAGCTCAACCGCGGGCTCAGAGACCCAGTACTTC.

The J gene is TRBJ2-7, the V gene TRBV6-5; D not resolved. Trimming removed 4 bases from V and 7 bases from J, with 8 bases in between. This CDR3 contains 11 residues. The germline gives CDR1 MNHEY, CDR2 SVGAGI. The CDR3 DNA reads as TGTGCCAGCAGTTTCCTAGATGAGCAGTACTTC. It is translated as CASSFLDEQYF.

The chain couples TRBV19 to TRBJ2-1; 9 nucleotides line up with TRBD2. Germline values: CDR1 LNHDA, CDR2 SQIVND (reference sequence). The CDR3 extends over 15 amino acids. With V trimmed by 3 bases and J by 2 bases, 2 bases remained unmatched. The CDR3 region has the DNA TGTGCCAGTAGTATCCTAGCGGGAACCTACAATGAGCAGTTCTTC. Translating it yields CASSILAGTYNEQFF.

Remarks on this clone: One end of the junction fails to match germline, which may point to a read error. V usage is TRBV6-5 and J usage is TRBJ1-2; possibly TRBD1 for D (5 bases). Germline CDR1 reads MNHEY; CDR2 reads SVGAGI. CDR3 length equals 15 residues. The CDR3 DNA reads TGTGCCAGCAGTCACTCGATAGCTCGACAGAATGGCTACACCTTC. The encoded protein is CASSHSIARQNGYTF.

V is TRBV14 and J is TRBJ2-7; the match to TRBD2 covers 14 bases. CDR1 and CDR2 from the germline V gene are SGHDN and FVKESK. Unmatched junction bases numbered 11, after V lost 4 bases and J lost 9 bases. The CDR3 loop spans 16 amino acids. DNA for the CDR3: TGTGCCAGCAGCCCTCTCAGGGGACTAGCGGGGGCATTGCAGTACTTC. Its protein product is CASSPLRGLAGALQYF.

J is TRBJ2-3 and V is TRBV4-2; 10 bases align to TRBD2. The junction had 13 bases not matched to a gene; V was cut back by 4 bases and J by 0 bases. CDR1 is LGHNA and CDR2 is YNFKEQ in the germline V gene. The CDR3 runs 19 residues. The CDR3 DNA follows: TGTGCCAGCAGCCCCCTCTCTAGCGGGGGACTAACTAGCACAGATACGCAGTATTTT. Encoded protein: CASSPLSSGGLTSTDTQYF.

This rearrangement joins TRBV30 to TRBJ2-2; 7 positions match TRBD2. V was clipped by 4 bases and J by 5 bases; unmatched bases: 7. Germline CDR1 GTSNPN, CDR2 SVGIG (reference sequence). This CDR3 is built from 14 residues. This CDR3 is CAWNGNSGTGELFF. The CDR3 DNA is TGTGCCTGGAATGGTAATAGCGGGACCGGGGAGCTGTTTTTT.

The chain couples TRBV13 to TRBJ1-2, with no clear D. The CDR3 covers 16 residues. V lost 1 base, J lost 2 bases, and 14 bases lay in between. Germline CDR1 reads PRHDT; CDR2 reads FYEKMQ (reference sequence). Written as DNA, the CDR3 is TGTGCCAGCAGCTTAGCCCCGGGTGCCCCCAACTATGGCTACACCTTC. This codes for CASSLAPGAPNYGYTF.

On this clone itself: This same CDR3 is encoded by further DNA sequences in the sample. The gene calls are TRBV5-1 and TRBJ1-1, with 8 bases that match TRBD1. CDR1 SGHRS and CDR2 YFSETQ come from the germline V gene. The CDR3 runs 15 residues. The trim removed 4 bases at V and 1 base at J, leaving 6 bases unmatched. The CDR3 nucleotides are TGCGCCAGCAGCCCCGGACAGGGACCGAACACTGAAGCTTTCTTT. Amino acid sequence: CASSPGQGPNTEAFF.

As to this clone: This likely comes from a read error, as the CDR3 has no conserved phenylalanine or tryptophan at its end. The chain carries TRBV10-3 and TRBJ1-1; D uncertain. V was cut by 3 bases and J by 1 base, with 9 bases left in between. Germline CDR1 and CDR2: ENHRY and SYGVKD. The length of the CDR3 is 14 residues. CDR3 DNA sequence: TGTGCCATCAGTGATCTTTCGGGGAACACTGAAGCTTTCCTT. Its translation: CAISDLSGNTEAFL.

The rearrangement uses TRBV6-6 and TRBJ2-3; D gene unclear. The V gene lost 5 bases and the J gene lost 5 bases, with 17 bases spanning the gap. The germline gives CDR1 MNHNY, CDR2 SVGAGI (reference sequence). The CDR3 has 15 residues. As DNA, the CDR3 is TGTGCCAGCAGTCCCTCGCCCGACCCGGGAGATACGCAGTATTTT. It specifies CASSPSPDPGDTQYF.

The chain carries TRBV6-1 and TRBJ2-3; no clear D. The CDR3 length is 14 residues. The V and J ends lost 8 bases and 1 base respectively, with 13 bases between them. CDR1 and CDR2 from the germline V gene are MNHNS and SASEGT. The CDR3 bases are TGTGCCAGCGTTCATAGCCCGGGCACAGATACGCAGTATTTT. As protein: CASVHSPGTDTQYF.

The chain is built from TRBV7-3 and TRBJ1-2, with a weak D call TRBD1 (5 bases). Trimming left V 2 bases short and J 8 bases short, with 9 bases between. The CDR3 runs to 12 residues. Germline CDR1 SGHTA, CDR2 FQGTGA. CDR3 in DNA: TGTGCCAGCAGCTTACAGGGTTACGGCTACACCTTC. It encodes CASSLQGYGYTF.

The V gene is TRBV28, the J gene TRBJ1-6, with 7 bases identical to TRBD1. The ends lost 11 bases at V and 8 bases at J; junction bases unmatched: 6. This CDR3 comprises 12 residues. CDR1 is MDHEN and CDR2 is SYDVKM in the germline V gene. In nucleotides, the CDR3 is TGTGCCTGCTGGGACAGACATTCACCCCTCCACTTT. This encodes CACWDRHSPLHF.

V usage is TRBV6-5 and J usage is TRBJ2-7; 9 positions match TRBD2. CDR1 and CDR2 (germline): MNHEY, SVGAGI. This CDR3 is built from 14 residues. V shed 2 bases, J shed 4 bases, and the junction held 3 bases outside the gene matches. CDR3 amino acids: CASSYGGGAYEQYF. The CDR3 bases are TGTGCCAGCAGTTACGGCGGGGGGGCGTACGAGCAGTACTTC.

On this clone itself: At one of its ends the junction is not consistent with the germline gene, which may arise from a read error. The V call is TRBV11-3, the J call TRBJ1-1, with D uncertain. Germline CDR1 SGHNT, CDR2 YENEEA. This CDR3 comprises 10 residues. The CDR3 coding sequence is TGTGCCAGCAGCCCCTTACAGACCTTATTT. As protein: CASSPLQTLF.

This chain connects TRBV9 to TRBJ1-2; D might be TRBD1 (6 bases). Trimming stripped 3 bases from V and 4 bases from J, with 10 bases between. This CDR3 has 13 amino acids. The germline gives CDR1 SGDLS, CDR2 YYNGEE. The CDR3: CASSAGQFYGYTF. The CDR3 bases are TGTGCCAGCAGCGCCGGACAGTTCTATGGCTACACCTTC.

This rearrangement joins TRBV30 to TRBJ1-6; 8 bases fit TRBD1. The germline gives CDR1 GTSNPN, CDR2 SVGIG (reference sequence). Trimming at V came to 2 bases and at J to 10 bases, leaving 4 bases not matched to a gene. The CDR3 consists of 13 residues. The CDR3 protein is CAWSLQGGSPLHF. CDR3 coding DNA: TGTGCCTGGAGTCTACAGGGGGGCTCACCCCTCCACTTT.

Details on this clone: One junction end disagrees with the germline gene, perhaps due to a read error. The CDR3 protein is CRAANEQYF. In DNA, the CDR3 is TGTCGAGCCGCCAACGAGCAGTACTTC. This rearrangement joins TRBV29-1 to TRBJ2-7; no clear D. The CDR3 consists of 9 residues. CDR1 and CDR2 from the germline V gene are SQVTM and ANQGSEA.